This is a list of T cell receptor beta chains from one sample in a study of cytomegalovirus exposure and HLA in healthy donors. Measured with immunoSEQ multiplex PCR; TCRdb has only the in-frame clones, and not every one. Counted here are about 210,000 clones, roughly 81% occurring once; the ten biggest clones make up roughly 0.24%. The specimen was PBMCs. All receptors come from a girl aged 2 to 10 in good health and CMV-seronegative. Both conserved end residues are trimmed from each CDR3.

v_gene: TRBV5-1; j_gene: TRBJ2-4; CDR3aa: ASSLVQGQRDIQY
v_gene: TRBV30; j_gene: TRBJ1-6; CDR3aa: AWATAYNSPLH
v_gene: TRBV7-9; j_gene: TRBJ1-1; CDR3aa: SSRVVKNSLTNTEAF
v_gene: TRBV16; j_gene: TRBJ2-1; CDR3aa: ASSHRLTRYNEQF
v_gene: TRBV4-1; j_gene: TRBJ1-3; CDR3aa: ASSQDNGRGNTIY
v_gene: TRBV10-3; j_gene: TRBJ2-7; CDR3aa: AITGTQGYEQY
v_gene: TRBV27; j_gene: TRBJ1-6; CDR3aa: ASSSQGALGGPLH
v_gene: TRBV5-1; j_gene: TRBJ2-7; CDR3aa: ASGQGGVEQY
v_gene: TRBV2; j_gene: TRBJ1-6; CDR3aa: ASTRQGPTNSPLH
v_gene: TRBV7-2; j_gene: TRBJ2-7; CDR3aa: ASSMGLAVSYEQY
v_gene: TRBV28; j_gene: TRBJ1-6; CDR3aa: ASREGSLSPLH
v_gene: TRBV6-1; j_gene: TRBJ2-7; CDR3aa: ASSGGQGLSSEQY
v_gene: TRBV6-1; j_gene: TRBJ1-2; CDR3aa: ASSTHGQYYYGYT
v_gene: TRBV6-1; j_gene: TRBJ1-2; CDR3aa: ASSDMTGKGYT
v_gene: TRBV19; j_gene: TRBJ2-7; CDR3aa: ASSTPPGRSSYEQY
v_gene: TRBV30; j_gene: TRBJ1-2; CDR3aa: AWTRSYGYT
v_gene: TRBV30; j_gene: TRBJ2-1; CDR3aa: AWSTSGRARGQF
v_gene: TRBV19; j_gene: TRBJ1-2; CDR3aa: ASSNGQGYGYT
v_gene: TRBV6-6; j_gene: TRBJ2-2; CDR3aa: ASTRGANTGELF
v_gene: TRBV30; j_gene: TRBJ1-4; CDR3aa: AWTHRGGEREKLF
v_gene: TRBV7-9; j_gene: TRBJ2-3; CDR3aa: ASTLLPGQGADTQY
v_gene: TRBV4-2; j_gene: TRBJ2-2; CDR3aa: ASSRSGLSDTGELF
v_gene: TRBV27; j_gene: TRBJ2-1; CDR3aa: ASSPRGQGTRRQF
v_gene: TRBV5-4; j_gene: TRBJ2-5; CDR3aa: ASSSRDRRETQY
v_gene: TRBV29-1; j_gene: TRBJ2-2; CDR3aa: SARGTGELF
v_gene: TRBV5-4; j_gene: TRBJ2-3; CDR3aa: ASSLGRSATDTQY
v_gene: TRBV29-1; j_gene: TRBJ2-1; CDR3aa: SVEKREGWNEQF
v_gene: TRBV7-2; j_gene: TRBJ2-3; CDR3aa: ASSLAGFTDTQY
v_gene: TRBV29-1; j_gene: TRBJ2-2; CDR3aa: SVEDRRTGRAGELF
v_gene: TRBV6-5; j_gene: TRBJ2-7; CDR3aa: ASRGTGTGVYEQY
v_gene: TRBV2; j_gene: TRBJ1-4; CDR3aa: ASSELRGRASEKLF
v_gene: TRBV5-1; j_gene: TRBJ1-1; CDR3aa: ASSLFSGQDSTGAF
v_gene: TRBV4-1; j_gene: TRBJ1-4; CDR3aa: ASSQTATTGLNEKLF
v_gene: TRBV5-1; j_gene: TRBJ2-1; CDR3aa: ASSTAGISYNEQF
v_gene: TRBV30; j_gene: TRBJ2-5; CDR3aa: AWRGGPQETQY
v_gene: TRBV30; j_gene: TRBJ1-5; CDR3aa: AWGPQGGNQPQH
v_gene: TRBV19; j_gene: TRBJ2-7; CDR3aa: ASNGPGGNPPYEQY